Included here is one T cell receptor (beta chain) sequence, with context. This record belongs to a study of blood T cell repertoires in COVID-19. Overall study: The study drew acute and convalescent COVID-19 samples from the United States, Italy and Spain. PBMCs, B-cell-depleted T cells, or T cells provided the cDNA or gDNA that made up the material.

The authors' processing: Amplification of reference gene primers was used by the study to estimate nucleated cell counts. The repertoire was sequenced with immunoSEQ multiplex PCR; TCRdb's copy has only in-frame clones and lacks some. The V and J calls and the clone size are those of that table, but D and trimming were determined from the DNA. The sample has around 110,000 clones, approximately 88% seen once; the top ten hold 4% to 6%. The CDR3 runs 14 residues. V shed 5 bases, J shed 5 bases, and the junction held 5 bases outside the gene matches. Germline assignment: CDR1 MDHEN and CDR2 SYDVKM. This receptor was obtained from a man aged 35-49 years with active or convalescent COVID-19. This chain connects TRBV28 to TRBJ1-3; 8 positions agree with TRBD1. The sample taken for sequencing was peripheral blood. CDR3 bases: TGTGCCAGCAGTCGAGACAGGGGAAGAAACACCATATATTTT. Protein: CASSRDRGRNTIYF.